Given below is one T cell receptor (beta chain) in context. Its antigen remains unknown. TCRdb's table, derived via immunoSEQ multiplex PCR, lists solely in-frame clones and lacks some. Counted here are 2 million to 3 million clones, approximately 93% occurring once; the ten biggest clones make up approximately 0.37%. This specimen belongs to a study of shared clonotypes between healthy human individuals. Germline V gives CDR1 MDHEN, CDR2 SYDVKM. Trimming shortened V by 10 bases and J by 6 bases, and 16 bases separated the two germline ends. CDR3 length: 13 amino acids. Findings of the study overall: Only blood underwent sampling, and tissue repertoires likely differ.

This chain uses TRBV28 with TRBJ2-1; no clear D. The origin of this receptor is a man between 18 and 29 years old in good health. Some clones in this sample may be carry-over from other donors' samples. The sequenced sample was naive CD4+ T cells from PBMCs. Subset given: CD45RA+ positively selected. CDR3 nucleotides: TGTGCCATTGACACGGCCGGTGGCAATGAGCAGTTCTTC. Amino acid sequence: CAIDTAGGNEQFF.